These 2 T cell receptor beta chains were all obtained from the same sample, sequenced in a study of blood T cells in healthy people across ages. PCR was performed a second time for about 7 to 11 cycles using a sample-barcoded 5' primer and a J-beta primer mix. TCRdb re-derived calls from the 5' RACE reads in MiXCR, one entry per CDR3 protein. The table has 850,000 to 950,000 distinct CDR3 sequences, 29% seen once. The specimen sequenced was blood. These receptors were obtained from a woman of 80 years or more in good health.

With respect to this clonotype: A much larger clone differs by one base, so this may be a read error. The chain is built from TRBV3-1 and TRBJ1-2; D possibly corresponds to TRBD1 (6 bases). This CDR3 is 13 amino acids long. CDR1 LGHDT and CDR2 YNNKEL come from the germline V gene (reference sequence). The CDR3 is CASKQGINYSYTF. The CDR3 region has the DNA TGTGCCAGCAAACAGGGTATTAACTATAGCTACACCTTC.

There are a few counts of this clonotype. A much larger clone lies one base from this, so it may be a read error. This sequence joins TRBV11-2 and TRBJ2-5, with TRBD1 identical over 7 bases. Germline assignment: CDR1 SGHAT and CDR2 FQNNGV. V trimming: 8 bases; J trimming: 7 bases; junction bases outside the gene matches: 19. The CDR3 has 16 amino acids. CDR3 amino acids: CASLVLTPGQTGTQYF. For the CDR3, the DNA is TGTGCCAGCTTAGTCCTTACCCCGGGACAGACAGGGACCCAGTACTTC.